Following are 32 T cell receptor beta chains from one sample sequenced in a study of Graves' ophthalmopathy and Graves' hyperthyroidism. TCR beta CDR3 amplification used RNA transcripts. An opening RT-PCR round employed HTBI primers and preceded a second-round multiplex PCR. Via MiXCR, TCRdb re-called the multiplex PCR reads, giving one row per CDR3 protein. This table has just over 400,000 distinct CDR3 sequences, around 21% appearing once. Sequencing was performed on peripheral blood. Receptors were obtained from a woman between 18 and 29 years old with stable Graves' hyperthyroidism.

This clonotype has a handful of counts. This chain connects TRBV4-1 to TRBJ2-7; TRBD1 matches 8 bases. This CDR3 comprises 16 residues. CDR1 is MGHRA, CDR2 YSYEKL, per germline. J gave up 3 bases and V 0 bases, and 7 bases lay outside the gene matches. The chain's CDR3 is CASSQDWGQVIYEQYF. The CDR3, as DNA: TGCGCCAGCAGCCAAGATTGGGGACAGGTGATCTACGAGCAGTACTTC.

This clonotype was observed at least ten times. The V and J genes are TRBV10-3 and TRBJ1-1, with D hard to call. This CDR3 comprises 16 residues. V lost 0 bases to trimming and J lost 3 bases, with 14 bases between them. Germline V gives CDR1 ENHRY, CDR2 SYGVKD. The CDR3 loop reads CAISESPRVRYTEAFF. Here the CDR3 DNA reads TGTGCCATCAGTGAGTCCCCCCGGGTGCGGTACACTGAAGCTTTCTTT.

This clonotype has at least ten counts. This chain connects TRBV19 to TRBJ1-5; D is ambiguous. The CDR3 covers 16 residues. CDR1 is LNHDA and CDR2 is SQIVND in the germline V gene (reference sequence). Trimming removed 1 base at V and 4 bases at J, with 14 bases between. The CDR3 DNA reads as TGTGCCAGTAGTATAGGATCCGGGCTTGGGAATCAGCCCCAGCATTTT. Encoded protein: CASSIGSGLGNQPQHF.

This clonotype showed up many times. The chain joins TRBV6-6 to TRBJ2-1; 12 bases match TRBD2. Unmatched junction bases numbered 15, after V lost 8 bases and J lost 1 base. The CDR3 consists of 19 residues. In germline, CDR1 is MNHNY, CDR2 SVGAGI (reference sequence). The CDR3 DNA reads as TGTGCCAGCCCCCCCGGAGGGCTAGCGGGAGGGTGTTCCTACAATGAGCAGTTCTTC. Translating gives CASPPGGLAGGCSYNEQFF.

This clonotype was seen many times. This sequence joins TRBV11-2 and TRBJ2-7; D unresolved. The CDR3 has 12 residues. V lost 2 bases to trimming and J lost 3 bases, with 5 bases between them. CDR1 and CDR2 (germline): SGHAT, FQNNGV. The CDR3 DNA is TGTGCCAGCAGCTTACCGTACTACGAGCAGTACTTC. Its translation: CASSLPYYEQYF.

In this sample, this clonotype turned up many times. This chain joins TRBV20-1 and TRBJ2-5, with D unclear. CDR3 length: 13 amino acids. CDR1 and CDR2 (germline): DFQATT, SNEGSKA (reference sequence). Between the trimmed V and J ends, which lost 6 bases and 2 bases, there was a span of 13 bases. CDR3 coding DNA: TGCAGTGCGACACTCATCGCACAAGAGACCCAGTACTTC. Its protein product is CSATLIAQETQYF.

This clonotype was counted only a few times. This chain uses TRBV4-1 with TRBJ2-7; perhaps TRBD1 as D (5 bases). Looked up from germline, CDR1 is MGHRA and CDR2 is YSYEKL. V was clipped by 3 bases and J by 0 bases, with 6 bases between them. This CDR3 is built from 13 residues. CDR3 in amino acids: CASSHGHSYEQYF. As DNA, the CDR3 is TGCGCCAGCAGCCATGGACACTCCTACGAGCAGTACTTC.

This clonotype appeared many times. The rearrangement joins TRBV6-6 to TRBJ1-1; TRBD1 aligns across 12 bases. Per the germline V gene, CDR1 is MNHNY and CDR2 is SVGAGI (reference sequence). The length of the CDR3 is 19 residues. V lost 0 bases, J lost 3 bases, and 11 bases stayed unmatched. CDR3 coding DNA: TGTGCCAGCAGTTACTCGATACAATGGGACAGGGGGCCGGACACTGAAGCTTTCTTT. Translated, it gives CASSYSIQWDRGPDTEAFF.

This clonotype was recorded at least ten times. CDR3 protein: CASFGQTGNTIYF. The CDR3, as DNA: TGTGCCAGCTTTGGCCAAACTGGAAACACCATATATTTT. V and J are TRBV6-5 and TRBJ1-3; D remains unclear. Germline V gene data show CDR1 as MNHEY and CDR2 as SVGAGI. The CDR3 covers 13 residues. Trimming stripped 8 bases from V and 2 bases from J, with 10 bases between.

The V and J genes are TRBV2 and TRBJ2-7; TRBD2 matches 8 bases. The CDR3 spans 16 residues. CDR1 and CDR2 (germline): SNHLY, FYNNEI. V gave up 7 bases and J gave up 6 bases; unmatched junction bases: 17. The DNA of the CDR3 is TGTGCCAGCACCGAAGGGGGGACTAGGACTAGCTTCGAGCAGTACTTC. Its translation: CASTEGGTRTSFEQYF.

This clonotype was recorded many times. The CDR3 is CASFRRDLGPEAFF. The CDR3 region has the DNA TGTGCCAGCTTCCGGCGGGATTTAGGTCCTGAAGCTTTCTTT. The chain joins TRBV12-3 or TRBV12-4 to TRBJ1-1, with D unclear. The CDR3 is 14 amino acids. V shed 8 bases and J shed 6 bases, with 19 bases lying between them.

This clonotype was detected many times. V usage is TRBV7-2 and J usage is TRBJ2-5; unclear D gene. Germline CDR1 and CDR2: SGHTA and FQGNSA. V lost 1 base to trimming and J lost 3 bases, with 9 bases between them. This CDR3 is built from 14 residues. The DNA for the CDR3 is TGTGCCAGCAGCTTAGACGGCAGAGAAGAGACCCAGTACTTC. Amino acids: CASSLDGREETQYF.

The chain joins TRBV5-1 to TRBJ2-7, with a tentative D call TRBD2 (6 bases). Deletions cut 0 bases from V and 0 bases from J, with 13 bases between. The CDR3 sequence is 16 residues long. CDR1 and CDR2 (germline): SGHRS, YFSETQ. The DNA of the CDR3 is TGCGCCAGCAGCTTGGGCCCGGGGGTATCCTCCTACGAGCAGTACTTC. Its protein is CASSLGPGVSSYEQYF.

This clonotype showed up just a few times. The junction and the germline gene differ at one end; a read error may be behind it. J is TRBJ2-4 and V is TRBV5-1; D may correspond to TRBD1 or TRBD2 (5 bases each). The V gene's germline CDR1 is SGHRS and CDR2 YFSETQ. CDR3 length equals 17 residues. The CDR3, as DNA: TGCGCCAGCAGCTTGGCCAGGGCGGGCCGATCCAAAAACATTAAGTACTTC. Translation gives CASSLARAGRSKNIKYF.

In this sample, this clonotype turned up many times. A clone one base away is much larger, so this may be a read error. This chain uses TRBV28 with TRBJ2-7; TRBD1 aligns across 7 bases. Germline V gives CDR1 MDHEN, CDR2 SYDVKM. The CDR3 runs to 13 residues. The CDR3 loop is CAGSLDRAGEQYF. The CDR3 DNA follows: TGTGCCGGCAGTTTAGACAGGGCGGGCGAGCAGTACTTC.

Ten or more counts support this clonotype. The gene calls are TRBV12-3 or TRBV12-4 and TRBJ2-7; D gene ambiguous. Trimming left V 3 bases short and J 5 bases short, with 8 bases between. This CDR3 is built from 12 residues. The CDR3 DNA reads TGTGCCAGCAGTTTGTTTGGCGACGAGCAGTACTTC. Its translation: CASSLFGDEQYF.

This clonotype showed up many times. The chain employs TRBV28 and TRBJ1-1; weak D call: TRBD1 (6 bases). V lost 10 bases, J lost 1 base, and 10 bases lay in between. The length of the CDR3 is 12 residues. The germline V gene encodes CDR1 MDHEN and CDR2 SYDVKM. This CDR3 is CATVTGNTEAFF. In DNA, the CDR3 is TGTGCCACAGTGACAGGGAACACTGAAGCTTTCTTT.

This chain connects TRBV2 to TRBJ2-7; 7 bases line up with TRBD1. Germline CDR1 SNHLY, CDR2 FYNNEI. Trimming took 5 bases from V and 4 from J; bases not matched to a gene: 8. The CDR3 consists of 14 residues. The CDR3 here is CASSSLDRVYEQYF. The CDR3 DNA sequence: TGTGCCAGCAGTTCACTAGACAGGGTATACGAGCAGTACTTC. Based on the CDR3 plus reference TRBV2 and TRBJ2-7, the full variable domain is EPEVTQTPSHQVTQMGQEVILRCVPISNHLYFYWYRQILGQKVEFLVSFYNNEISEKSEIFDDQFSVERPDGSNFTLKIRSTKLEDSAMYFCASSSLDRVYEQYFGPGTRLTVT.

This chain links TRBV12-3 or TRBV12-4 with TRBJ1-5; D gene uncertain. The CDR3 covers 13 residues. Between the trimmed V and J ends, which lost 5 bases and 6 bases, there was a span of 11 bases. CDR3 DNA sequence: TGTGCCAGCAGTGTACGTAGGGCTCAGCCCCAGCATTTT. Protein product: CASSVRRAQPQHF.

In this sample, this clonotype turned up many times. V gene TRBV29-1 combines with J gene TRBJ2-4; maybe TRBD2 (6 bases). The V gene lost 5 bases and the J gene lost 8 bases, with 22 bases spanning the gap. In germline, CDR1 is SQVTM, CDR2 ANQGSEA. This CDR3 region has 15 residues. CDR3 region: CSVKVLRGSGDIQYF. The CDR3 DNA reads TGCAGCGTTAAGGTTCTACGGGGGAGTGGGGACATTCAGTACTTC.

This clonotype is a singleton in its sample. V gene TRBV12-3 or TRBV12-4 combines with J gene TRBJ1-6, with 10 bases lining up with TRBD1. Trimming cost V 6 bases and J 5 bases; bases outside gene matches: 7. The CDR3 contains 16 residues. The CDR3 DNA sequence: TGTGCCAGCAGCAATCTGGGACAGGGGAATAATTCACCCCTCCACTTT. It specifies CASSNLGQGNNSPLHF.

Ten or more counts support this clonotype. The V and J genes are TRBV30 and TRBJ2-7, with D hard to call. The V end was cut by 3 bases, the J end by 2 bases, with 14 bases between. Germline CDR1 and CDR2: GTSNPN and SVGIG (reference sequence). CDR3 size: 14 residues. DNA for the CDR3: TGTGCCTGGAGGGGGAAGGGTAGTCCCTACGAGCAGTACTTC. Its protein product is CAWRGKGSPYEQYF. Together with reference TRBV30 and TRBJ2-7, the CDR3 gives the full variable domain: SQTIHQWPATLVQPVGSPLSLECTVEGTSNPNLYWYRQAAGRGLQLLFYSVGIGQISSEVPQNLSASRPQDRQFILSSKKLLLSDSGFYLCAWRGKGSPYEQYFGPGTRLTVT.

This clonotype was counted many times. The chain is built from TRBV28 and TRBJ1-1, with unresolved D. The CDR3 extends over 13 amino acids. Between the trimmed V and J ends, which lost 8 bases and 1 base, there was a span of 11 bases. CDR1 MDHEN and CDR2 SYDVKM come from the germline V gene. CDR3 in DNA: TGTGCCAGCTACAGACGGGAGAACACTGAAGCTTTCTTT. Encoded protein: CASYRRENTEAFF. Using reference TRBV28 and TRBJ1-1 for the parts outside the CDR3, the full variable domain is DVKVTQSSRYLVKRTGEKVFLECVQDMDHENMFWYRQDPGLGLRLIYFSYDVKMKEKGDIPEGYSVSREKKERFSLILESASTNQTSMYLCASYRRENTEAFFGQGTRLTVV.

This clonotype occurred many times. The chain links TRBV13 to TRBJ1-5; possibly TRBD1 for D (5 bases). Trimming took off 3 bases at V and 1 base at J, with 7 bases between the two ends. In germline, CDR1 is PRHDT, CDR2 FYEKMQ (reference sequence). The CDR3 covers 14 residues. CDR3 protein: CASSFRGSNQPQHF. The CDR3 DNA follows: TGTGCCAGCAGCTTTAGGGGAAGCAATCAGCCCCAGCATTTT.

This clonotype was observed many times. The chain couples TRBV24-1 to TRBJ2-7; D uncertain. Deletions cut 0 bases from V and 6 bases from J, with 5 bases between. Per germline, CDR1 KGHDR and CDR2 SFDVKD. This CDR3 has 12 amino acids. The CDR3, as DNA: TGTGCCACCAGTGATTTGGGTCCCGAGCAGTACTTC. Residues: CATSDLGPEQYF.

Many counts were recorded for this clonotype. J is TRBJ2-5 and V is TRBV6-2 or TRBV6-3; D gene uncertain. Deletions cut 2 bases from V and 7 bases from J, with 8 bases between. The germline V gene encodes CDR1 MNHEY and CDR2 SVGEGT. The CDR3 consists of 12 residues. The CDR3 DNA follows: TGTGCCAGCAGTTACGGCACGAGGACCCAGTACTTC. It yields the protein CASSYGTRTQYF.

This clonotype was counted at least ten times. The chain uses TRBV10-3 and TRBJ2-5, with 9 bases matching TRBD2. The V segment lost 3 bases and the J segment 5 bases; nucleotides outside the gene matches: 7. The CDR3 covers 15 residues. CDR1 is ENHRY and CDR2 is SYGVKD in the germline V gene. The chain's CDR3 is CAISDGGRAGETQYF. In DNA, the CDR3 is TGTGCCATCAGTGACGGCGGGAGGGCCGGGGAGACCCAGTACTTC.

This clonotype was observed at least ten times. The rearrangement uses TRBV5-5 and TRBJ1-1; D is undetermined. In germline, CDR1 is SGHKS, CDR2 YYEKEE (reference sequence). V was trimmed by 1 base and J by 6 bases, leaving 16 bases between them. The CDR3 spans 15 residues. The CDR3 bases are TGTGCCAGCAGCTTGCTCGGCAGGCCGACCGCTGAAGCTTTCTTT. Protein product: CASSLLGRPTAEAFF.

This clonotype was counted at least ten times. This chain joins TRBV27 and TRBJ2-5; 9 bases map to TRBD1. CDR1 is MNHEY and CDR2 is SMNVEV in the germline V gene (reference sequence). This CDR3 contains 17 residues. J lost 0 bases, V lost 9 bases, and 14 bases had no gene match. This CDR3 reads CASSPSPGQGYQETQYF. The CDR3 region has the DNA TGTGCCAGTAGCCCCTCTCCGGGACAGGGCTACCAAGAGACCCAGTACTTC.

This clonotype was seen repeatedly, ten times or more. This chain joins TRBV29-1 and TRBJ2-5; 7 bases match TRBD2. With 6 bases clipped from V and 4 bases from J, the junction kept 11 bases outside the gene matches. In germline, CDR1 is SQVTM, CDR2 ANQGSEA. The CDR3 totals 14 residues. CDR3 in DNA: TGCAGCGTGACGGCAGCGGGACTGGGAGAGACCCAGTACTTC. It codes for CSVTAAGLGETQYF. The whole variable domain, filled in from reference TRBV29-1 and TRBJ2-5, reads SAVISQKPSRDICQRGTSLTIQCQVDSQVTMMFWYRQQPGQSLTLIATANQGSEATYESGFVIDKFPISRPNLTFSTLTVSNMSPEDSSIYLCSVTAAGLGETQYFGPGTRLLVL.

This clonotype was recorded at least ten times. An end of the junction does not agree with germline; a read error may underlie this. This chain connects TRBV7-2 to TRBJ2-5; 9 positions match TRBD2. Germline V gene sequence: CDR1 SGHTA, CDR2 FQGNSA. The CDR3 is 14 amino acids. This CDR3 is CASSPGLAEETRYF. The CDR3 bases are TGTGCCAGCAGCCCGGGACTAGCAGAGGAGACCCGGTACTTC.

The V gene is TRBV18, the J gene TRBJ2-7; 9 nucleotides line up with TRBD1. V shed 6 bases, J shed 3 bases, and the junction held 6 bases outside the gene matches. The CDR3 is made up of 14 amino acids. The germline gives CDR1 KGHSH, CDR2 LQKENI. The CDR3 DNA follows: TGTGCCAGCTCGCCAGGACAGGGGATCTACGAGCAGTACTTC. The encoded protein is CASSPGQGIYEQYF.